The T cell receptor (beta chain) described here comes from a study of TIL therapy for anti-PD-1-resistant metastatic lung cancer. Looking at the study overall: Tumor harvest preceded PD-1/PD-L1 blockade, followed by nivolumab treatment. Patients had a median age of approximately 56 years (range roughly 35-80). Study results and caveats: Treatment-naive, never-smoker and oncogene-addicted patients were overrepresented in this highly selected cohort.

A note on this clone: Its antigen is unidentified.

The CDR3 consists of 13 residues. Trimming left V 3 bases short and J 4 bases short, with 9 bases between. Time point described: pre-treatment sample, taken before nivolumab and TIL therapy. This was the immunoSEQ v3 assay. Survey-level samples got 2 million or so read pairs; deep-level samples got about 5-6.5 million. Produced via immunoSEQ multiplex PCR; TCRdb's table is partial and in-frame only. This sample yields roughly 58,000 clones, of which roughly four fifths are seen a single time; roughly 3% belongs to the top ten. The chain combines TRBV12-3 or TRBV12-4 with TRBJ2-5, with D uncertain. The TCR was taken from a person between 25 and 79 years old with non-small cell lung cancer. Sequenced here: blood, sampled at baseline. The CDR3 DNA is TGTGCCAGCAGTTTCGGACCATCAGAGACCCAGTACTTC. Its translation: CASSFGPSETQYF.